This T cell receptor (beta chain) was obtained from a study of long-term antiretroviral therapy in people with HIV. Notes on this clone: The antigen is unknown.

Germline values: CDR1 MNHEY, CDR2 SMNVEV (reference sequence). This CDR3 comprises 19 residues. Between the trimmed V and J ends, which lost 6 bases and 3 bases, there was a span of 30 bases. General observations from the study: ART adherence was not documented, and neither viral resistance nor therapy changes had any data.

Researchers ran immunoSEQ v3.0 at survey level. Clones were read by immunoSEQ multiplex PCR, and TCRdb kept only the in-frame ones, dropping some. The sample lists around 26,000 clones, about 80% occurring once. The chain combines TRBV27 with TRBJ2-7, with D unresolved. This TCR came from a woman aged 30 to 39 with HIV. Sample: unsorted PBMCs, taken 1.1 years before starting antiretroviral therapy. The CDR3 protein is CASSLITRRKSSWIYEQYV. Written as DNA, the CDR3 is TGTGCCAGCAGCTTAATTACCCGCCGAAAATCGAGTTGGATCTACGAGCAGTACGTC.